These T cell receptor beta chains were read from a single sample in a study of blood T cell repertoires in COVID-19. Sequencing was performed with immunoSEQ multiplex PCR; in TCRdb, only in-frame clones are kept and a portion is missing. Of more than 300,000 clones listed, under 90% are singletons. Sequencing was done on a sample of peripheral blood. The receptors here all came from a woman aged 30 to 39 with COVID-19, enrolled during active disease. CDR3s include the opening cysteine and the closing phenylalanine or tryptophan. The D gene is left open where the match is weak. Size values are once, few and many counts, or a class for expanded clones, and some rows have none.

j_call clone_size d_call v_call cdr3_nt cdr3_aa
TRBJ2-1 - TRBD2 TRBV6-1 TGTGCCAGCAGTGAAATCGGGGGGACTGAGCAGTTCTTC CASSEIGGTEQFF
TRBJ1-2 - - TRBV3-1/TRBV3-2 TGTGCCAGCAGCCTAGGGGGTGACTATGGCTACACCTTC CASSLGGDYGYTF
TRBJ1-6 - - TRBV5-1 TGCGCCAGCAGCGCACATCTCACCGGGACACCGAAATCACCCCTCCACTTT CASSAHLTGTPKSPLHF
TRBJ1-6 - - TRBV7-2 TGTGCCAGCAGTTCCGAGGGCGCAGGGGTTGTTAATTCACCCCTCCACTTT CASSSEGAGVVNSPLHF
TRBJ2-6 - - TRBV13 TGTGCCAGCAGCTTAGGGCAGGGGCGCCACTCTGGGGCCAACGTCCTGACTTTC CASSLGQGRHSGANVLTF
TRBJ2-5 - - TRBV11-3 TGTGCCAGCAGCTCCCGTCTGGAGGAGACCCAGTACTTC CASSSRLEETQYF
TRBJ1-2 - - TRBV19 TGTGCCAGTAGTATTCAGGGGTACTATGGCTACACCTTC CASSIQGYYGYTF
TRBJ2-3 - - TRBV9 TGTGCCAGCAGCGTACAGGTCGGTGGGGATACGCAGTATTTT CASSVQVGGDTQYF
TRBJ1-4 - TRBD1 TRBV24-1 TGTGCCACCAGTGACTCCGGGACAGGGTATCAAAAACTGTTTTTT CATSDSGTGYQKLFF
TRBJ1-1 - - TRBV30 TGTGCCTGGAGGCACGGCACTGAAGCTTTCTTT CAWRHGTEAFF
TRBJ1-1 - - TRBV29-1 TGCAGCGTTGTTGGGGCGAGAACTGAAGCTTTCTTT CSVVGARTEAFF
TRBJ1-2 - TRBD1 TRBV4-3 TGCGCCAGCAGCCGTCAGGGGGCCACTCGAGGCGTCACCTTC CASSRQGATRGVTF
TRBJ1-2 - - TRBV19 TGTGCCAGTAGTATGAGCGGGGCTAAGTATGGCTACACCTTC CASSMSGAKYGYTF
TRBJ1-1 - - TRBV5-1 TGCGCCAGCAGCCCCGGACAGACGAACACTGAAGCTTTCTTT CASSPGQTNTEAFF
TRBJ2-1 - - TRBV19 TGTGCCAGTATTGGAGCAGGGGACGATGAGCAGTTCTTC CASIGAGDDEQFF
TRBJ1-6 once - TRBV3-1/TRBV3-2 TGTGCCAGCAGCCAAGCTCCTCAGGGCCGGGCACCCCTCCACTTT CASSQAPQGRAPLHF
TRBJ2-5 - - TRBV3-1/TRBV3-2 TGTGCCAGCAGCCAAGTTAGTGGAGAGACCCAGTACTTC CASSQVSGETQYF
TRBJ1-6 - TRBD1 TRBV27 TGTGCCAGCAGTTTGGACAGGGTAAATTCACCCCTCCACTTT CASSLDRVNSPLHF
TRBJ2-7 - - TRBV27 TGTGCCAGCAGTTTATTGGGCAGTTCCAACGAGCAGTACTTC CASSLLGSSNEQYF
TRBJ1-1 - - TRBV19 TGTGCCAGTAGTCTGGGGGGGAACACTGAAGCTTTCTTT CASSLGGNTEAFF
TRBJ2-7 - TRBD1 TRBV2 TGTGCCAGCAGCGGCCGGACAGGGGGTTCCTACGAGCAGTACTTC CASSGRTGGSYEQYF
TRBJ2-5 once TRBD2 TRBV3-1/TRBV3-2 TGTGCCAGCAGCCAAGATGGTAGCGGGGGGAAAGAGACCCAGTACTTC CASSQDGSGGKETQYF
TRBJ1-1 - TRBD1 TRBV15 TGTGCCACCAGCCCCCGCGGGACAGGCCGTTTCGAGGCTTTCTTT CATSPRGTGRFEAFF
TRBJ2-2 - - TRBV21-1 TGTGCCAGCACACAGGGGATCGGGGAGCTGTTTTTT CASTQGIGELFF
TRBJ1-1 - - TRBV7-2 TGTGCCAGCAGACCGACAGCGAACACTGAAGCTTTCTTT CASRPTANTEAFF
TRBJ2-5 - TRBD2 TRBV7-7 TGTGCTAGCTCCTCGGAGCGGGGGAAGACCCAGTACTTC CASSSERGKTQYF
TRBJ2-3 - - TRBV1 TGCACCAGCCTTAGCGGGACGCACACAAATACGCAGTATTTT CTSLSGTHTNTQYF
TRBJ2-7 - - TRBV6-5 TGTGCCAGCAGCCGGGGTAATCATTACGAGCAGTACTTC CASSRGNHYEQYF
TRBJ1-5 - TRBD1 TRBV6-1 TGTGCCAGCAGTGGCAGACAGGGGGTTGTTCGCAATCAGCCCCAGCATTTT CASSGRQGVVRNQPQHF
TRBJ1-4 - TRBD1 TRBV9 TGTGCCAGCAGCGTGGGGACAGGGGGCGTTCGGGAAAAACTGTTTTTT CASSVGTGGVREKLFF
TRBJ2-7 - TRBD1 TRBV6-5 TGTGCCAGCAGCACTGGACAGGATTTCTACGAGCAGTACTTC CASSTGQDFYEQYF
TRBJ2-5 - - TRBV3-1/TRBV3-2 TGTGCCAGCAGCCAAGATGGGGCAGTGCAAGAGACCCAGTACTTC CASSQDGAVQETQYF
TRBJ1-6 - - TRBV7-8 TGTGCCAGCAGCTTGCGGAGGGTGGGCTCACCCCTCCACTTT CASSLRRVGSPLHF
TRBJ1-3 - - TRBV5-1 TGCGCCAGCAGCCCGTTGCCCCAGGGCTCTGGAAACACCATATATTTT CASSPLPQGSGNTIYF
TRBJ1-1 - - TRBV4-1 TGCGCCAGCAGCCCCCTAGCGGGGCTAGGCACTGAAGCTTTCTTT CASSPLAGLGTEAFF
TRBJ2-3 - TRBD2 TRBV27 TGTGCCAGCAGGCAGAGCGGGACCCACAATACGCAGTATTTT CASRQSGTHNTQYF
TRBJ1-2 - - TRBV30 TGTGCCTGGGTTGGGGGGGGTGGCTACACCTTC CAWVGGGGYTF
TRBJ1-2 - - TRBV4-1 TGCGCCAGCAGCCAAGATCAAGCGGAAGGCTACACCTTC CASSQDQAEGYTF
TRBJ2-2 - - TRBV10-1 TGCGCCAGCAGGGCACGGGGCACCGGGGAGCTGTTTTTT CASRARGTGELFF
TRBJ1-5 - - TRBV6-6 TGTGCCAGCAGTTACTCACCCGGCAGGGTAGGATGGCCCCAGCATTTT CASSYSPGRVGWPQHF